The 29 T cell receptor beta chains listed next were all sequenced from one sample in a study of T cells in Graves' hyperthyroidism and ophthalmopathy (dated by TCRdb to the late 2010s). Libraries came from multiplex PCR. Sequencing was carried out with an Illumina HiSeq 2000. TCR beta CDR3 regions were amplified from RNA transcripts. The first round of RT-PCR for the TCR CDR3 was performed with the HTBI primer set and the Qiagen OneStep RT-PCR kit. TCRdb redid the processing of the public reads, applying fastp at Q25 and MiXCR, and retained in-frame beta chains. When rows share a CDR3 protein, they turn into one entry using the most common DNA and genes. The sample yields 500,000 or so distinct CDR3 sequences; about a sixth were counted once. Approximately 18% of the sample lies in the top ten. Sequenced: blood. These receptors were obtained from a woman younger than 30 with Graves' ophthalmopathy.

This clonotype occurred many times. The V call is TRBV7-8, the J call TRBJ2-1; 7 positions match TRBD2. This CDR3 comprises 19 residues. V was clipped by 5 bases and J by 5 bases; unmatched bases: 21. Germline CDR1 SGHVS, CDR2 FQNEAQ. The CDR3 DNA reads TGTGCCAGCAGCGTTCGTCCTCCTTATGGGGGAGGGCCGGACAATGAGCAGTTCTTC. Its translation: CASSVRPPYGGGPDNEQFF. The entire variable domain, with the rest obtained from reference TRBV7-8 and TRBJ2-1, is as follows: GAGVSQSPRYKVAKRGQDVALRCDPISGHVSLFWYQQALGQGPEFLTYFQNEAQLDKSGLPSDRFFAERPEGSVSTLKIQRTQQEDSAVYLCASSVRPPYGGGPDNEQFFGPGTRLTVL.

This clonotype was counted only a few times. The chain links TRBV7-6 to TRBJ1-2, with unresolved D. The CDR3 runs 14 residues. The V and J ends lost 3 bases and 2 bases respectively, with 10 bases between them. Germline loops: CDR1 SGHVS, CDR2 FNYEAQ. CDR3 loop: CASSFPDPNYGYTF. CDR3 coding DNA: TGTGCCAGCAGCTTTCCGGACCCAAACTATGGCTACACCTTC.

This rearrangement joins TRBV6-1 to TRBJ1-2; D gene ambiguous. The V and J ends lost 6 bases and 8 bases respectively, with 13 bases between them. The length of the CDR3 is 12 residues. From germline, CDR1 is MNHNS and CDR2 SASEGT. CDR3 loop: CASSSHRKGYTF. CDR3 DNA: TGTGCCAGCAGCAGCCATAGAAAGGGCTACACCTTC.

A remark on this clonotype: A much larger clone is a single base away; this may be a read error. The rearrangement uses TRBV5-1 and TRBJ2-3; 8 bases line up with TRBD2. The CDR3 is made up of 15 amino acids. The germline V gene has CDR1 SGHRS and CDR2 YFSETQ. Trimming cost V 0 bases and J 6 bases; bases outside gene matches: 6. The CDR3 bases are TGCGCCAGCAGCTTGGGTTCCGGGGGGGTTGATACGCAGTATTTT. It yields the protein CASSLGSGGVDTQYF. Drawing the rest from reference TRBV5-1 and TRBJ2-3, the complete variable domain is KAGVTQTPRYLIKTRGQQVTLSCSPISGHRSVSWYQQTPGQGLQFLFEYFSETQRNKGNFPGRFSGRQFSNSRSEMNVSTLELGDSALYLCASSLGSGGVDTQYFGPGTRLTVL.

V and J are TRBV10-2 and TRBJ1-1; tentative D call: TRBD1 (5 bases). CDR1 WSHSY and CDR2 SAAADI come from the germline V gene. The CDR3 is 13 residues long. Trimming removed 7 bases at V and 0 bases at J, with 9 bases between. This CDR3 is CASMRGLNTEAFF. As DNA, the CDR3 is TGCGCCAGCATGAGGGGACTGAACACTGAAGCTTTCTTT.

This rearrangement joins TRBV6-5 to TRBJ1-1; TRBD1 agrees at 7 bases. There are 15 residues in the CDR3. Germline V lookup: CDR1 MNHEY, CDR2 SVGAGI. J lost 0 bases, V lost 2 bases, and 3 bases had no gene match. This CDR3 reads CASSYQDRLNTEAFF. The CDR3 DNA reads as TGTGCCAGCAGTTACCAGGACAGGTTGAACACTGAAGCTTTCTTT.

This clonotype was picked up many times. This chain links TRBV28 with TRBJ2-5; the match to TRBD1 covers 10 bases. Germline V gene lookup returns CDR1 MDHEN and CDR2 SYDVKM. The CDR3 is 16 residues long. Trimming cost V 5 bases and J 4 bases; bases outside gene matches: 10. The CDR3 DNA reads as TGTGCCAGCAGTAGCCGACAGGGGGCCAGCGGAGAGACCCAGTACTTC. Its translation: CASSSRQGASGETQYF.

This clonotype occurred a few times. This chain links TRBV12-3 or TRBV12-4 with TRBJ2-7; D tentatively fits TRBD1 or TRBD2 (5 bases each). V dropped 6 bases and J dropped 3 bases, with 18 bases sitting between them. The CDR3 is 15 amino acids. CDR3 sequence (DNA): TGTGCCAGCAGCCCCGGGACCTCCGCTTTCTACGAGCAGTACTTC. Translation gives CASSPGTSAFYEQYF.

The chain is built from TRBV9 and TRBJ2-7; D gene ambiguous. Deletions cut 4 bases from V and 2 bases from J, with 13 bases between. Germline V gives CDR1 SGDLS, CDR2 YYNGEE. The CDR3 covers 14 residues. The CDR3 nucleotides are TGTGCCAGCAGCAAAAGTGGGCTTACCTACGAGCAGTACTTC. It specifies CASSKSGLTYEQYF.

At least ten counts were recorded for this clonotype. This rearrangement joins TRBV20-1 to TRBJ2-5, with unresolved D. The CDR3 is 11 residues long. V lost 4 bases, J lost 2 bases, and 5 bases lay in between. The germline CDR1 and CDR2 sequences are DFQATT and SNEGSKA (reference sequence). The DNA of the CDR3 is TGCAGTGCTACCCTACAAGAGACCCAGTACTTC. Amino acids: CSATLQETQYF.

This clonotype was seen more than once but under ten times. V gene TRBV9 combines with J gene TRBJ2-5; TRBD1 matches 8 bases. This CDR3 is 14 amino acids long. V shed 1 base, J shed 4 bases, and the junction held 3 bases outside the gene matches. Per the germline V gene, CDR1 is SGDLS and CDR2 is YYNGEE. The CDR3 nucleotides read TGTGCCAGCAGCGTAACAGGGGGGCGAGAGACCCAGTACTTC. Amino acid sequence: CASSVTGGRETQYF.

This clonotype was detected ten times or more. This chain joins TRBV11-2 and TRBJ2-3; 9 positions match TRBD2. Germline loops: CDR1 SGHAT, CDR2 FQNNGV. Trimming at V came to 5 bases and at J to 6 bases, leaving 9 bases not matched to a gene. The CDR3 sequence is 15 residues long. The CDR3 DNA follows: TGTGCCAGCAGCCTCGGGGCGGGAGGGCCGGATACGCAGTATTTT. Protein: CASSLGAGGPDTQYF.

This clonotype has more than one count but fewer than ten. V is TRBV28 and J is TRBJ1-1, with TRBD1 as a possible D gene (6 bases). CDR1 MDHEN and CDR2 SYDVKM come from the germline V gene. V gave up 2 bases and J gave up 3 bases, with 19 bases separating them. The CDR3 loop spans 17 amino acids. The CDR3 coding sequence is TGTGCCAGCAGTTTAACAGGGAATTTTTTGTTGGACACTGAAGCTTTCTTT. Its protein is CASSLTGNFLLDTEAFF. Combining the CDR3 with reference TRBV28 and TRBJ1-1 gives the whole variable domain DVKVTQSSRYLVKRTGEKVFLECVQDMDHENMFWYRQDPGLGLRLIYFSYDVKMKEKGDIPEGYSVSREKKERFSLILESASTNQTSMYLCASSLTGNFLLDTEAFFGQGTRLTVV.

Many counts were recorded for this clonotype. This chain links TRBV20-1 with TRBJ2-1; 11 bases are shared with TRBD2. Germline V gene data show CDR1 as DFQATT and CDR2 as SNEGSKA (reference sequence). Germline trimming cut 6 bases from V and 5 bases from J; bases unmatched to any gene: 9. The CDR3 extends over 15 amino acids. CDR3 bases: TGCAGTGCCTCCGGGACTAGCGGAGCGAACAATGAGCAGTTCTTC. Its protein is CSASGTSGANNEQFF.

This clonotype was seen at least ten times. This chain links TRBV11-2 with TRBJ2-3, with D hard to call. Germline lookup yields CDR1 SGHAT and CDR2 FQNNGV. Deletions cut 3 bases from V and 4 bases from J, with 8 bases between. The CDR3 sequence is 13 residues long. In nucleotides, the CDR3 is TGTGCCAGCAGCTTTCTATGGTCAGATACGCAGTATTTT. This encodes CASSFLWSDTQYF.

Only a few counts were recorded for this clonotype. The J gene is TRBJ2-1, the V gene TRBV27, with TRBD2 matching 12 bases. The CDR3 length is 16 residues. Germline CDR1 reads MNHEY; CDR2 reads SMNVEV (reference sequence). With V trimmed by 5 bases and J by 8 bases, 10 bases remained unmatched. CDR3 protein: CASSTKPRLAGDEQFF. CDR3 nucleotides: TGTGCCAGCAGTACAAAACCGCGACTAGCGGGAGATGAGCAGTTCTTC.

There are a few counts of this clonotype. This chain joins TRBV28 and TRBJ2-4; no reliable D call. Looked up from germline, CDR1 is MDHEN and CDR2 is SYDVKM. The ends were cut back, 4 bases at V and 6 bases at J, with 10 bases in the middle. The CDR3 has 13 amino acids. In nucleotides, the CDR3 is TGTGCCAGCAGTTCCGGGCTTGCAAACATTCAGTACTTC. Residues: CASSSGLANIQYF.

In nucleotides, the CDR3 is TGCAGTGCTAGAGGGACAGGGAGTGTCTACGAGCAGTACTTC. It is translated as CSARGTGSVYEQYF. The chain joins TRBV20-1 to TRBJ2-7; 8 positions agree with TRBD1. Germline V gene sequence: CDR1 DFQATT, CDR2 SNEGSKA (reference sequence). J was trimmed by 3 bases and V by 1 base; bases with no gene match: 5. The CDR3 sequence is 14 residues long.

This clonotype has just a few counts. The gene calls are TRBV20-1 and TRBJ1-2; D is ambiguous. Trimming stripped 5 bases from V and 8 bases from J, with 18 bases between. Germline CDR1 is DFQATT and CDR2 is SNEGSKA (reference sequence). The CDR3 runs to 13 residues. CDR3 nucleotide sequence: TGCAGTGCTCCCGAAGCGGATCTTCTCGGCTACACCTTC. This gives the protein CSAPEADLLGYTF.

V usage is TRBV4-2 and J usage is TRBJ1-6; tentative D call: TRBD1 (6 bases). The CDR3 has 16 amino acids. Trimming took off 0 bases at V and 5 bases at J, with 11 bases between the two ends. Germline V lookup: CDR1 LGHNA, CDR2 YNFKEQ. The DNA for the CDR3 is TGTGCCAGCAGCCAAGAAAGGGGGGTAGATAATTCACCCCTCCACTTT. Its protein product is CASSQERGVDNSPLHF.

The chain uses TRBV4-3 and TRBJ2-7; 9 bases are a match to TRBD2. CDR3 length: 18 amino acids. Germline loops: CDR1 LGHNA, CDR2 YSLEER. Trimming took 0 bases from V and 0 from J; bases not matched to a gene: 9. As DNA, the CDR3 is TGCGCCAGCAGCCAAGAAGGTCCTAGCGGGGTTAGCTCCTACGAGCAGTACTTC. Amino acid sequence: CASSQEGPSGVSSYEQYF.

As for this clonotype: One end of the junction is discordant with germline, which a read error may explain. CDR3 coding DNA: TGTGCCAGAAGCTTGGCTGGGTTGAACACTGAAGCTTTCTTT. Its protein product is CARSLAGLNTEAFF. The J gene is TRBJ1-1, the V gene TRBV13, with D hard to call. CDR1 and CDR2 (germline): PRHDT, FYEKMQ (reference sequence). This CDR3 comprises 14 residues.

This chain connects TRBV20-1 to TRBJ1-5; 9 bases are a match to TRBD1. After removal of 0 bases from V and 6 bases from J, the junction contained 9 bases not matched to a gene. This CDR3 comprises 16 residues. Germline V gene sequence: CDR1 DFQATT, CDR2 SNEGSKA (reference sequence). The CDR3 here is CSARETRQGGGQPQHF. The CDR3, as DNA: TGCAGTGCTAGAGAAACGCGACAGGGGGGGGGTCAGCCCCAGCATTTT.

This chain connects TRBV20-1 to TRBJ1-6, with a weak D call TRBD1 (6 bases). This CDR3 has 12 amino acids. Deletions cut 5 bases from V and 12 bases from J, with 14 bases between. The germline gives CDR1 DFQATT, CDR2 SNEGSKA (reference sequence). The CDR3 DNA is TGCAGTGCTGCCCGACAGGCACAACCCCTCCACTTT. Translating it yields CSAARQAQPLHF.

This clonotype came up many times. The chain carries TRBV6-1 and TRBJ2-3; a possible D gene is TRBD2 (5 bases). V lost 6 bases and J lost 1, with 5 bases in between. CDR1 and CDR2 (germline): MNHNS, SASEGT. This CDR3 has 12 amino acids. CDR3 sequence: CASREGTDTQYF. In DNA form, the CDR3 reads TGTGCCAGCAGGGAGGGCACAGATACGCAGTATTTT.

The V call is TRBV7-6, the J call TRBJ1-2; TRBD1 agrees at 7 bases. V lost 4 bases, J lost 6 bases, and 5 bases stayed unmatched. Germline V lookup: CDR1 SGHVS, CDR2 FNYEAQ. The CDR3 is 13 residues long. The CDR3, as DNA: TGTGCCAGCAGCTCCTACAGGGGCCATGGCTACACCTTC. It yields the protein CASSSYRGHGYTF. The full variable domain, with the rest looked up from reference TRBV7-6 and TRBJ1-2, is GAGVSQSPRYKVTKRGQDVALRCDPISGHVSLYWYRQALGQGPEFLTYFNYEAQQDKSGLPNDRFSAERPEGSISTLTIQRTEQRDSAMYRCASSSYRGHGYTFGSGTRLTVV.

This clonotype was picked up many times. The CDR3 DNA sequence: TGTGCCAGCAGCCGTAGCGGGGCAGATACGCAGTATTTT. It is translated as CASSRSGADTQYF. The V gene is TRBV12-3 or TRBV12-4, the J gene TRBJ2-3; 8 bases map to TRBD2. V shed 6 bases, J shed 4 bases, and the junction held 3 bases outside the gene matches. The CDR3 covers 13 residues.

This clonotype is a singleton in its sample. The chain uses TRBV28 and TRBJ2-7; a possible D gene is TRBD1 (6 bases). V lost 6 bases and J 4 bases, leaving 19 bases between the germline ends. The CDR3 is 15 amino acids. Germline V gene sequence: CDR1 MDHEN, CDR2 SYDVKM. The CDR3 nucleotides are TGTGCCAGCAGATCCACCCGGGACATCACTTACGAGCAGTACTTC. This sequence encodes CASRSTRDITYEQYF.

About this clonotype: A much larger clone lies one base from this, so it may be a read error. The chain combines TRBV7-9 with TRBJ2-7, with TRBD2 matching 7 bases. The CDR3 covers 19 residues. Per the germline V gene, CDR1 is SEHNR and CDR2 is FQNEAQ (reference sequence). The V gene end was trimmed by 3 bases and the J gene end by 1 base; junction bases not matched to a gene: 18. This CDR3 is CASSLNPFLEGGPSYEQYF. The CDR3, as DNA: TGTGCCAGCAGCTTGAATCCTTTTCTAGAGGGAGGGCCTTCCTACGAGCAGTACTTC.